This T cell receptor (beta chain) was sequenced in a study of tumor and adjacent non-tumor tissue in lung cancer. Broader study findings: Significantly higher TCR diversity was found in tumor than normal lung. Tumor repertoires had a smaller top 100 clone share than normal lung. Shorter survival was associated with higher TCR diversity in tumors.

Comments on this clonotype: Antigen unknown. The junction shows a germline mismatch at one end, possibly a read error.

The germline CDR1 and CDR2 sequences are SQVTM and ANQGSEA. The CDR3 has 13 residues. The library came from three nested PCR rounds adapted from ARM-PCR protocols. TCRdb reanalysed the multiplex PCR reads using MiXCR and keeps one entry per CDR3 protein. The table lists 75,000 to 80,000 distinct CDR3 sequences, roughly 80% of them singletons. This sample's RNA came from whole unsorted tissue. Donors were chemotherapy-naive, newly diagnosed lung cancer surgical patients in China, August–late 2014. This clonotype was obtained from a woman aged 45-65 years with non-small cell lung cancer. The sequenced sample consisted of lung tumor tissue. The chain carries TRBV29-1 and TRBJ1-2; 7 bases map to TRBD1. The CDR3 reads CSVDTGVGYAYTF. The CDR3 DNA sequence: TGCAGCGTGGACACAGGGGTGGGCTATGCCTACACCTTC.